These 4 T cell receptor beta chains share one sample of origin, sequenced in a study of CD8 T cells in Susac syndrome. RNA, at about 0.45 to 1 ug, was reverse transcribed with random hexamers. TCRdb ran MiXCR on the immunoSEQ multiplex PCR reads and lists one entry per CDR3 protein. The data hold about 180,000 distinct CDR3 sequences, with 95% observed a single time. The sequenced material came from CD4+ T cells from PBMCs. The receptors shown here come from a human donor with multiple sclerosis.

This sequence joins TRBV12-3 or TRBV12-4 and TRBJ2-7, with unresolved D. The CDR3 extends over 15 amino acids. The V and J ends lost 2 bases and 6 bases respectively, with 17 bases between them. CDR3 DNA sequence: TGTGCCAGCAGTTTAAAGGATTTCTTGGGCGGCGAGCAGTACTTC. This sequence encodes CASSLKDFLGGEQYF.

The V and J genes are TRBV30 and TRBJ1-1; the D gene is possibly TRBD1 (6 bases). The germline V gene encodes CDR1 GTSNPN and CDR2 SVGIG (reference sequence). The CDR3 has 14 amino acids. Between the trimmed V and J ends, which lost 2 bases and 2 bases, there was a span of 12 bases. The CDR3 loop is CAWSIGTLNTEAFF. In DNA form, the CDR3 reads TGTGCCTGGAGTATAGGGACACTTAACACTGAAGCTTTCTTT.

The rearrangement links TRBV28 to TRBJ1-5; no clear D. The CDR3 sequence is 15 residues long. Per the germline V gene, CDR1 is MDHEN and CDR2 is SYDVKM. Between the trimmed V and J ends, which lost 7 bases and 3 bases, there was a span of 16 bases. The CDR3 DNA reads as TGTGCCAGCAATCAATTCGGGATAAACAATCAGCCCCAGCATTTT. Protein: CASNQFGINNQPQHF.

This clonotype was observed a single time. This chain connects TRBV7-2 to TRBJ2-7; the match to TRBD1 covers 7 bases. The germline V gene has CDR1 SGHTA and CDR2 FQGNSA. V shed 0 bases and J 7 bases; nucleotides not matched to a gene: 6. This CDR3 region has 14 residues. CDR3 coding DNA: TGTGCCAGCAGCTTAGCAGGGGGCGCGAGGGAGCAGTACTTC. Protein product: CASSLAGGAREQYF.